This passage covers 24 T cell receptor beta chains from one sample sequenced in a study of cytomegalovirus exposure and HLA in healthy donors. The PCR ran on 60 Vbeta and 13 Jbeta primers. Assay: immunoSEQ multiplex PCR; the TCRdb copy retains only in-frame clones and omits some. Of 150,000 or so clones detected, 65% to 85% appear once; the ten largest clones hold less than 5%. Input material: PBMCs. The receptors shown here come from a male donor in good health and CMV-seronegative.

The chain couples TRBV7-9 to TRBJ1-5, with 9 bases fitting TRBD1. This CDR3 region has 14 residues. Germline-derived CDR1 and CDR2 are SEHNR and FQNEAQ (reference sequence). With 4 bases clipped from V and 7 bases from J, the junction kept 5 bases outside the gene matches. The CDR3 loop is CASSYRGLDQPQHF. The CDR3 DNA is TGTGCCAGCAGCTACAGGGGGCTGGACCAGCCCCAGCATTTT.

This clone was counted between two and nine times. The CDR3 sequence is CASSSTRGNRAKSPLHF. The CDR3 DNA reads as TGTGCCAGCAGCTCCACGAGGGGAAACAGGGCGAAATCACCCCTCCACTTT. The gene calls are TRBV7-8 and TRBJ1-6, with D maybe TRBD1 (6 bases). Trimming cost V 4 bases and J 10 bases, with 23 bases left between them. This CDR3 region has 17 residues. CDR1 is SGHVS and CDR2 is FQNEAQ in the germline V gene.

This chain links TRBV6-1 with TRBJ1-6, with 10 bases fitting TRBD1. Germline V gene lookup returns CDR1 MNHNS and CDR2 SASEGT. J gave up 7 bases and V 5 bases, and 5 bases lay outside the gene matches. This CDR3 is 15 amino acids long. The CDR3 loop reads CASSPKGQGNSPLHF. The CDR3 DNA is TGTGCCAGCAGTCCAAAGGGACAGGGGAATTCACCCCTCCACTTT.

The chain recombines TRBV30 with TRBJ1-2, with D possibly being TRBD1 (6 bases). CDR1 GTSNPN and CDR2 SVGIG come from the germline V gene (reference sequence). The CDR3 runs to 14 residues. V was clipped by 4 bases and J by 2 bases, with 14 bases between them. Here the CDR3 DNA reads TGTGCCTGGAATCAAAGGGGGTCGAACTATGGCTACACCTTC. Translating it yields CAWNQRGSNYGYTF. Looking up the rest from reference TRBV30 and TRBJ1-2 gives the full variable domain: SQTIHQWPATLVQPVGSPLSLECTVEGTSNPNLYWYRQAAGRGLQLLFYSVGIGQISSEVPQNLSASRPQDRQFILSSKKLLLSDSGFYLCAWNQRGSNYGYTFGSGTRLTVV.

This clone came up once. The chain carries TRBV28 and TRBJ1-1, with D perhaps TRBD1 (5 bases). V lost 5 bases, J lost 1 base, and 17 bases lay in between. The CDR3 length is 16 residues. The germline V gene has CDR1 MDHEN and CDR2 SYDVKM. CDR3 bases: TGTGCCAGCAGTCAGCCCCCAGGGAGGGGGAACACTGAAGCTTTCTTT. It encodes CASSQPPGRGNTEAFF.

The V and J genes are TRBV4-2 and TRBJ1-6; no firm D call. Germline-derived CDR1 and CDR2 are LGHNA and YNFKEQ. The CDR3 runs 14 residues. V lost 2 bases, J lost 9 bases, and 11 bases lay in between. CDR3 nucleotide sequence: TGTGCCAGCAGCCAAAGTGTTATCGGTTCACCCCTCCACTTT. This gives the protein CASSQSVIGSPLHF.

The chain couples TRBV7-7 to TRBJ1-1; no clear D gene. Germline values: CDR1 SSHAT, CDR2 FNYEAQ (reference sequence). The CDR3 covers 13 residues. The CDR3 sequence: CASGQSLNTEAFF. DNA of the CDR3: TGTGCTAGCGGTCAGTCCCTGAACACTGAAGCTTTCTTT.

The chain's CDR3 is CSVETGSPTNEKLFF. The CDR3 DNA reads TGCAGCGTTGAAACAGGTTCCCCAACTAATGAAAAACTGTTTTTT. V is TRBV29-1 and J is TRBJ1-4; TRBD1 might be the D (5 bases). Per the germline V gene, CDR1 is SQVTM and CDR2 is ANQGSEA. V lost 2 bases and J lost 0, with 10 bases in between. This CDR3 has 15 residues.

The CDR3 DNA reads TGTGCCAGCAGCTTACCGGGACAACGAGAGGGTGGCTACACCTTC. It translates to CASSLPGQREGGYTF. This sequence joins TRBV7-9 and TRBJ1-2; a possible D gene is TRBD1 (6 bases). Germline-derived CDR1 and CDR2 are SEHNR and FQNEAQ (reference sequence). Trimming took off 2 bases at V and 7 bases at J, with 17 bases between the two ends. CDR3 length equals 15 residues.

This CDR3 is CATSRVKLATNNEQFF. The CDR3 DNA follows: TGTGCCACCAGCAGAGTTAAACTAGCGACTAACAATGAGCAGTTCTTC. The V call is TRBV15, the J call TRBJ2-1, with 7 nucleotides matching TRBD2. The germline CDR1 and CDR2 sequences are LNHNV and YYDKDF (reference sequence). This CDR3 is built from 16 residues. The ends lost 1 base at V and 5 bases at J; junction bases unmatched: 8. The full variable domain, in which reference TRBV15 and TRBJ2-1 provide the parts outside the CDR3, is DAMVIQNPRYQVTQFGKPVTLSCSQTLNHNVMYWYQQKSSQAPKLLFHYYDKDFNNEADTPDNFQSRRPNTSFCFLDIRSPGLGDTAMYLCATSRVKLATNNEQFFGPGTRLTVL.

The chain recombines TRBV7-2 with TRBJ1-5; tentative D call: TRBD1 (5 bases). CDR1 SGHTA and CDR2 FQGNSA come from the germline V gene. Trimming left V 1 base short and J 0 bases short, with 7 bases between. This CDR3 contains 15 residues. CDR3 sequence: CASSLEGHSNQPQHF. DNA for the CDR3: TGTGCCAGCAGCTTAGAGGGGCATAGCAATCAGCCCCAGCATTTT.

V is TRBV10-2 and J is TRBJ2-5; 7 bases are shared with TRBD1. Unmatched junction bases numbered 8, after V lost 4 bases and J lost 3 bases. The V gene's germline CDR1 is WSHSY and CDR2 SAAADI. The CDR3 is made up of 15 amino acids. Here the CDR3 DNA reads TGCGCCAGCAGTGGCTACAGGGGAAAGGAAGAGACCCAGTACTTC. This gives the protein CASSGYRGKEETQYF.

V is TRBV6-5 and J is TRBJ1-2; D perhaps matches TRBD1 (5 bases). CDR1 MNHEY and CDR2 SVGAGI come from the germline V gene. The CDR3 consists of 14 residues. V was shortened by 7 bases and J by 5 bases, with 17 bases between the two germline ends. CDR3 sequence (DNA): TGTGCCAGCATGCGGGACCCCACAACGTATGGCTACACCTTC. Protein: CASMRDPTTYGYTF.

A single count supports this clone. The genes are TRBV11-2 and TRBJ1-1; 10 nucleotides agree with TRBD1. The ends lost 1 base at V and 5 bases at J; junction bases unmatched: 7. The CDR3 spans 16 residues. Germline V lookup: CDR1 SGHAT, CDR2 FQNNGV. The chain's CDR3 is CASSLGVGTGVTEAFF. The CDR3 DNA is TGTGCCAGCAGCTTAGGAGTCGGGACAGGGGTAACTGAAGCTTTCTTT.

This sequence joins TRBV4-3 and TRBJ1-3; 10 bases map to TRBD1. The V gene's germline CDR1 is LGHNA and CDR2 YSLEER. With 4 bases clipped from V and 4 bases from J, the junction kept 4 bases outside the gene matches. This CDR3 has 15 residues. CDR3 DNA sequence: TGCGCCAGCAGCCCTAGACAGGGGGCGGGAAACACCATATATTTT. It is translated as CASSPRQGAGNTIYF.

In DNA form, the CDR3 reads TGTGCCAGCAGCCCCCGACAGGGCTATGGCTACACCTTC. This sequence encodes CASSPRQGYGYTF. The chain links TRBV14 to TRBJ1-2; 7 bases line up with TRBD1. The germline gives CDR1 SGHDN, CDR2 FVKESK. The trim removed 4 bases at V and 4 bases at J, leaving 3 bases unmatched. The CDR3 has 13 amino acids.

The V and J genes are TRBV5-6 and TRBJ1-1; D gene uncertain. The germline V gene has CDR1 SGHDT and CDR2 YYEEEE. This CDR3 has 14 amino acids. Trimming removed 2 bases at V and 11 bases at J, with 19 bases between. The DNA of the CDR3 is TGTGCCAGCAGCTTTTCACAGCTCCTAAGGTATGCTTTCTTT. Encoded protein: CASSFSQLLRYAFF.

The rearrangement links TRBV4-3 to TRBJ1-5; a possible D gene is TRBD1 (5 bases). This CDR3 contains 15 residues. V dropped 0 bases and J dropped 1 base, with 7 bases sitting between them. The germline V gene encodes CDR1 LGHNA and CDR2 YSLEER. The CDR3 region has the DNA TGCGCCAGCAGCCAAGAGGCAGGGAGCAATCAGCCCCAGCATTTT. Translation: CASSQEAGSNQPQHF.

The CDR3 sequence is CASSLEAVYRDTQYF. The DNA of the CDR3 is TGTGCCAGCAGCTTAGAAGCTGTTTATAGAGATACGCAGTATTTT. The chain is built from TRBV7-6 and TRBJ2-3; D not certain. V was clipped by 1 base and J by 5 bases, with 13 bases between them. CDR1 SGHVS and CDR2 FNYEAQ come from the germline V gene. CDR3 length: 15 residues.

On this clone itself: The germline gene is not matched at one end of the junction; a read error may be the cause. This rearrangement joins TRBV7-7 to TRBJ2-5; TRBD1 aligns across 7 bases. Germline values: CDR1 SSHAT, CDR2 FNYEAQ (reference sequence). This CDR3 spans 14 amino acids. This CDR3 is CASSHTGEGETQYF. CDR3 coding DNA: TGTGCTAGCAGCCATACAGGGGAAGGAGAGACCCAGTACTTC.

CDR3 nucleotide sequence: TGTGCCAGCTCACCACCGGAGGCGGTCTTGGGGGGGACCCAGTACTTC. Residues: CASSPPEAVLGGTQYF. The rearrangement links TRBV18 to TRBJ2-5, with a tentative D call TRBD2 (6 bases). The CDR3 totals 16 residues. Trimming shortened V by 0 bases and J by 7 bases, and 18 bases separated the two germline ends. In germline, CDR1 is KGHSH, CDR2 LQKENI.

The J gene is TRBJ2-7, the V gene TRBV5-1; maybe TRBD1 (5 bases). CDR1 and CDR2 (germline): SGHRS, YFSETQ. The CDR3 has 16 amino acids. The V end lost 4 bases, the J end lost 6 bases, and 23 bases lay between the germline ends. The CDR3 spells CASSPRPGSSSLEQYF. CDR3 nucleotide sequence: TGCGCCAGCAGCCCGCGCCCAGGGTCCTCCAGTCTCGAGCAGTACTTC.

The chain carries TRBV29-1 and TRBJ1-4, with D uncertain. Trimming removed 1 base at V and 6 bases at J, with 15 bases between. This CDR3 is 15 amino acids long. Germline V gives CDR1 SQVTM, CDR2 ANQGSEA. CDR3 sequence: CSVEGPSHDYEKLFF. In DNA form, the CDR3 reads TGCAGCGTTGAAGGCCCGAGCCACGACTATGAAAAACTGTTTTTT.

This chain uses TRBV2 with TRBJ2-3; 8 bases align to TRBD1. This CDR3 is built from 15 residues. V dropped 5 bases and J dropped 0; count of bases not matched to a gene: 4. The germline gives CDR1 SNHLY, CDR2 FYNNEI. CDR3 residues: CASSRQGLSTDTQYF. The DNA for the CDR3 is TGTGCCAGCAGTAGACAGGGGCTTAGCACAGATACGCAGTATTTT.